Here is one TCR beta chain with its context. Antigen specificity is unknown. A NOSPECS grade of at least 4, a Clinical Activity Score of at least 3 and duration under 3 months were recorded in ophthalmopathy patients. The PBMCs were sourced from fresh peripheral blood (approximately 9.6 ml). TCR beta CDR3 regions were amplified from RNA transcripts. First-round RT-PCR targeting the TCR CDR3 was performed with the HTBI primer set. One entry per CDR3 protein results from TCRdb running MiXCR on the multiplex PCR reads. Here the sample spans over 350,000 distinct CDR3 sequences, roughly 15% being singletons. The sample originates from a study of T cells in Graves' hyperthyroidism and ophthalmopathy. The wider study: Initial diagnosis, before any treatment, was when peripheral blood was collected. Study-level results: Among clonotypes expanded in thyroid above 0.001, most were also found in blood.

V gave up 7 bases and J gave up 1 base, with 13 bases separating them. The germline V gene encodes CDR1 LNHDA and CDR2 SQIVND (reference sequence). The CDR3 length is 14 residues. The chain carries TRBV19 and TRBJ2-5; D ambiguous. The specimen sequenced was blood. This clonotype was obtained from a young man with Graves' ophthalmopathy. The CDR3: CASTHTGLQETQYF. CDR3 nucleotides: TGTGCCAGTACCCACACGGGTCTCCAAGAGACCCAGTACTTC.